This T cell receptor beta chain was captured in a study of monozygotic twins with inflammatory bowel disease. TCRdb re-called the 5' RACE reads; one entry per CDR3 protein, DNA not given. The listing records about 160,000 distinct CDR3 sequences. This CDR3 comprises 11 residues. The V gene's germline CDR1 is SGHTA and CDR2 FQGNSA. What was sequenced was blood. The TCR originated in a human donor with ulcerative colitis or Crohn's disease, or a healthy co-twin of an affected twin (not recorded which). This chain connects TRBV7-2 to TRBJ2-7. CDR3 amino acids: CASSLGAEQYF.